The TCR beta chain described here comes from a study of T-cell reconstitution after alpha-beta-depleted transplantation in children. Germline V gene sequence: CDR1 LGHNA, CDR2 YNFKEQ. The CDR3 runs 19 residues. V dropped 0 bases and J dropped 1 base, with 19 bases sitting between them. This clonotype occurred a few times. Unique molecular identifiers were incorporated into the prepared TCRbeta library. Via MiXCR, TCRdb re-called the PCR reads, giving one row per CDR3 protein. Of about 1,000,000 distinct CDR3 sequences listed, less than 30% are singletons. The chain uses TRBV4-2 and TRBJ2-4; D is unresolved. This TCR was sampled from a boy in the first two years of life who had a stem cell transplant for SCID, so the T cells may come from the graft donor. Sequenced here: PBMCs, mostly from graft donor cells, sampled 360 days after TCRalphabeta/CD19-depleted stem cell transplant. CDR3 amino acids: CASSQDEAGPRVAKNIQYF. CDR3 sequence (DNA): TGTGCCAGCAGCCAAGACGAGGCAGGTCCACGGGTCGCCAAAAACATTCAGTACTTC.